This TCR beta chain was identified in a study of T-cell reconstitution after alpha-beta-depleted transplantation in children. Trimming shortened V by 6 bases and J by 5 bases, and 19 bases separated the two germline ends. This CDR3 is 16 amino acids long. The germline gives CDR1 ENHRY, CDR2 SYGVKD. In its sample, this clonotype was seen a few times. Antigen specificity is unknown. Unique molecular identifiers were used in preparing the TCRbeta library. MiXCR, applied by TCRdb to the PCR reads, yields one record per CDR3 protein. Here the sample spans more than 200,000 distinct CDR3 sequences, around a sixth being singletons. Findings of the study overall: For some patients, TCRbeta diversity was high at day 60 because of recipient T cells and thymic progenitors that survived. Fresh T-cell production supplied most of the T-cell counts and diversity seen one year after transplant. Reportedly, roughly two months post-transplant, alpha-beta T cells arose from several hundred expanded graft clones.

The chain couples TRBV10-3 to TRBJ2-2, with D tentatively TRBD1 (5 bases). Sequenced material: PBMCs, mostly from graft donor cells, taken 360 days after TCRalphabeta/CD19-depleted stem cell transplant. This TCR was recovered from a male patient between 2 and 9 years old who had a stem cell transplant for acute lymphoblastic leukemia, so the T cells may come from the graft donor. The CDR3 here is CAISGSQGKGTGELFF. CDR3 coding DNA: TGTGCCATCAGCGGATCTCAGGGTAAAGGAACCGGGGAGCTGTTTTTT.